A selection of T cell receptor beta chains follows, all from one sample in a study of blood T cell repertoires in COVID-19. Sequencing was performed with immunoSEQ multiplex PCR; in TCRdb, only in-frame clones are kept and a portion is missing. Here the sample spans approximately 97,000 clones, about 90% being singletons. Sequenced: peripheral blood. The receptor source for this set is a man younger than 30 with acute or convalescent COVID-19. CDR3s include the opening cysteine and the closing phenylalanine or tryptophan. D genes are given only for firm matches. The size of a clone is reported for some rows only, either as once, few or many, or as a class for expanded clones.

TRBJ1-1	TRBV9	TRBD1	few	TGTGCCAGCAGCGTTCTAGACAGGGGGAACACTGAAGCTTTCTTT	CASSVLDRGNTEAFF
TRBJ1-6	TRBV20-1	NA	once	TGCAGTGCTAGTGAGGGGCAGACCTATAATTCACCCCTCCACTTT	CSASEGQTYNSPLHF
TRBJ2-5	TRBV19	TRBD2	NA	TGTGCCAGTAGTCCCCGGGCCGGGACTAGCGGGAGGGATGGGGAGACCCAGTACTTC	CASSPRAGTSGRDGETQYF
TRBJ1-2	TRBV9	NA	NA	TGTGCCAGCAGCGTAGCCTTCTATGGCTACACCTTC	CASSVAFYGYTF
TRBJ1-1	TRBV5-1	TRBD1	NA	TGCGCCAGCAGCTTGCAGACAGGGTTGGGGAACACTGAAGCTTTCTTT	CASSLQTGLGNTEAFF
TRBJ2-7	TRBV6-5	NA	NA	TGTGCCAGCAGTTACTATGAAACCAGGGTCTACGAGCAGTACTTC	CASSYYETRVYEQYF
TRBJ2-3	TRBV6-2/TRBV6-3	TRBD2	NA	TGTGCCAGCAGTTACTCTTATCTAGCGGGGGGCAAGAGGGTGGATACGCAGTATTTT	CASSYSYLAGGKRVDTQYF
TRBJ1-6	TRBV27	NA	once	TGTGCCAGCTCCCGAGAGGGGGATTCACCCCTCCACTTT	CASSREGDSPLHF
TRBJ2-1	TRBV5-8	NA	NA	TGTGCCAGCAGCATAAGGAGCCCGAGCTCCTACAATGAGCAGTTCTTC	CASSIRSPSSYNEQFF
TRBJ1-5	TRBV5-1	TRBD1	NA	TGCGCCAGCAGCTTTACCCTTAAAGAGACAGGGGGCTTAGGGCCCCAGCATTTT	CASSFTLKETGGLGPQHF
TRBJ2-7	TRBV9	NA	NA	TGTGCCAGCAGCGTAGGGCAAGGGGGGGCCGAGCAGTACTTC	CASSVGQGGAEQYF
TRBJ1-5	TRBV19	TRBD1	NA	TGTGCCAGTCTCATGGCAGGGGGCCCATGGAATCAGCCCCAGCATTTT	CASLMAGGPWNQPQHF
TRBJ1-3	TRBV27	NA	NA	TGTGCCAGCAGGCCCGTTGGCGGAAACACCATATATTTT	CASRPVGGNTIYF
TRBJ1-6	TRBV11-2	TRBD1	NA	TGTGCCAGCAGCCCGCGACAGGGGAAGAATTCACCCCTCCACTTT	CASSPRQGKNSPLHF
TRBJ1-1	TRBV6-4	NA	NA	TGTGCCAGCAGTGAGGAGGAGGGCACTGAAGCTTTCTTT	CASSEEEGTEAFF
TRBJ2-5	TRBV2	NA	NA	TGTGCCAGCACGGGGGTGTTTTCCCAAGAGACCCAGTACTTC	CASTGVFSQETQYF
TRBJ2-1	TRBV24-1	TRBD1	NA	TGTGCCACCAGTGACCCACCGGGACAGGGGGCGGACAATGAGCAGTTCTTC	CATSDPPGQGADNEQFF
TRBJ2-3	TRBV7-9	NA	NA	TGTGCCAGCAGCTACTCACGGGGGAACACAGATACGCAGTATTTT	CASSYSRGNTDTQYF
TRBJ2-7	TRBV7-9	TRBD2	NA	TGTGCCAGCAGCTTAGAGGGGACTACCTACGAGCAGTACTTC	CASSLEGTTYEQYF
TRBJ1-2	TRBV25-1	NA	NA	TGTGCCAGCAGTCTTGGTGCGGGGTCGGAGTATGGCTACACCTTC	CASSLGAGSEYGYTF
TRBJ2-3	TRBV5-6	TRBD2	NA	TGTGCCAGCAGCTGGGGACTAGCGGGAGCGGGCACAGATACGCAGTATTTT	CASSWGLAGAGTDTQYF
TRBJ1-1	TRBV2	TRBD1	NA	TGTGCCAGCAAGACCGACGTGACAGGGAGGACTGAAGCTTTCTTT	CASKTDVTGRTEAFF
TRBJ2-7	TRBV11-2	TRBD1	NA	TGTGCCAGCAGCCTCCGGGACAGCCTTTACGAGCAGTACTTC	CASSLRDSLYEQYF
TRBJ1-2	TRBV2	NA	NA	TGTGCCAGCAGTGAATGGGAGGAGATTATTAACTATGGCTACACCTTC	CASSEWEEIINYGYTF
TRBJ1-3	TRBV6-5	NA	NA	TGTGCCAGCAGCCTCGACAGAGTCTCTGGAAACACCATATATTTT	CASSLDRVSGNTIYF
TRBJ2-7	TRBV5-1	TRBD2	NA	TGCGCCAGCAGCTTGGAGGCTAGCGGGAGAACTTACGAGCAGTACTTC	CASSLEASGRTYEQYF
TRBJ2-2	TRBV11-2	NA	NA	TGTGCCAGCAGCTTTTATGGTAGAGGAGGGGGCTACGGCCGGGAGCTGTTTTTT	CASSFYGRGGGYGRELFF
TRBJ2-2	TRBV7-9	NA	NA	TGTGCCAGCAGCTGGAGCGAGACTAACACCGGGGAGCTGTTTTTT	CASSWSETNTGELFF
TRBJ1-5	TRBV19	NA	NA	TGTGCCAGTAGTATCGTGGAGGGCGGCAGGAATCAGCCCCAGCATTTT	CASSIVEGGRNQPQHF
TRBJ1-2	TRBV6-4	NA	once	TGTGCCAGCAGGCTTACTGACAGCTTAAACTATGGCTACACCTTC	CASRLTDSLNYGYTF
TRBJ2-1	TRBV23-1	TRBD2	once	TGCGCCAGCAGTGAGCCTGACGGGGGGGGATACAATGAGCAGTTCTTC	CASSEPDGGGYNEQFF
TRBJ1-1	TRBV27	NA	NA	TGTGCCAGCAGTTGGGGGACATCAACTGAAGCTTTCTTT	CASSWGTSTEAFF
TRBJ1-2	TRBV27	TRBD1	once	TGTGCCAGCAGTTTTACTGCTACAGGGGGCTATGGCTACACCTTC	CASSFTATGGYGYTF
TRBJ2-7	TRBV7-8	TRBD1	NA	TGTGCCAGCAGCTTGGGGGGGACAGGGGACCACGAGCAGTACTTC	CASSLGGTGDHEQYF
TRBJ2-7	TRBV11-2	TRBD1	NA	TGTGCCAGCAGCTTAGTGGTCGGACAGGGAAACTACGAGCAGTACTTC	CASSLVVGQGNYEQYF
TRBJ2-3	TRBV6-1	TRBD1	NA	TGTGCCAGCAGTGACAGGGGGCTTGGAGATACGCAGTATTTT	CASSDRGLGDTQYF
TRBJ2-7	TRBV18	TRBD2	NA	TGTGCCAGCTCACCAGGGACTACCTACGAGCAGTACTTC	CASSPGTTYEQYF
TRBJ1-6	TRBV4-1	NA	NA	TGCGCCAGCAGCCATCCACAGGGAAGTAATTCACCCCTCCACTTT	CASSHPQGSNSPLHF
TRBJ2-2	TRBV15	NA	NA	TGTGCCACCGGTGGGGCTAACACCGGGGAGCTGTTTTTT	CATGGANTGELFF
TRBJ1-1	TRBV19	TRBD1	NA	TGTGCCAGTAGCGGACAGGGACCCCTTAACACTGAAGCTTTCTTT	CASSGQGPLNTEAFF
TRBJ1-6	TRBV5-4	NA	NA	TGTGCCAGCAGCGGCAGGGAATCACCCCTCCACTTT	CASSGRESPLHF
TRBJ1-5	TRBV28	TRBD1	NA	TGTGCCAGCAGTTTTGGACAGGGCAATCAGCCCCAGCATTTT	CASSFGQGNQPQHF
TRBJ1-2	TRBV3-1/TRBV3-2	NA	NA	TGTGCCAGCAGCCACTGGACAGACCTCTATGGCTACACCTTC	CASSHWTDLYGYTF
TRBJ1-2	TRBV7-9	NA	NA	TGTGCCAGCAGCCATAGTGGTGAACAGGGCCACGGCTACACCTTC	CASSHSGEQGHGYTF
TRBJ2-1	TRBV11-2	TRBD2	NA	TGTGCCAGCAGCTCCCCGGGACTAGCGGGCCATGAGCAGTTCTTC	CASSSPGLAGHEQFF
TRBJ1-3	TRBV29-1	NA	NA	TGCAGCGTTGAAGAGACAAGAGGAAACACCATATATTTT	CSVEETRGNTIYF